A single sample is the source of the 9 T cell receptor beta chains below, sequenced in a study of blood T cell repertoires in COVID-19 (dated by TCRdb to the early 2020s). Library method: the immunoSEQ multiplex PCR assay. TCRdb provides this immuneACCESS table in a form limited to in-frame rearrangements. Some clones are lacking; in checked studies, under half of them reflect an unresolved V gene, and why the rest are absent is not known. This sample lists around 230,000 clones; over 65% were detected once. Of the sample, under 3% falls within the top ten clones. Sequenced input: peripheral blood. The origin of the receptors is a woman between 70 and 85 years old with active or convalescent COVID-19.

This chain connects TRBV19 to TRBJ2-1, with D unresolved. The CDR3 consists of 15 residues. CDR1 and CDR2 from the germline V gene are LNHDA and SQIVND (reference sequence). V lost 1 base to trimming and J lost 5 bases, with 12 bases between them. The CDR3, as DNA: TGTGCCAGTAGTATAGGCCCGCTAGAGAACAATGAGCAGTTCTTC. It translates to CASSIGPLENNEQFF.

The chain has TRBV5-1 and TRBJ2-3; TRBD2 agrees at 9 bases. Germline V lookup: CDR1 SGHRS, CDR2 YFSETQ. The CDR3 covers 17 residues. V was pared by 0 bases and J by 2 bases, with 7 bases of the junction left unmatched. CDR3 in amino acids: CASSLGASGGSTDTQYF. CDR3 DNA: TGCGCCAGCAGCTTGGGGGCCAGCGGGGGGTCCACAGATACGCAGTATTTT.

The chain is built from TRBV11-2 and TRBJ1-2; TRBD1 aligns across 8 bases. The ends lost 5 bases at V and 4 bases at J; junction bases unmatched: 6. The CDR3 contains 14 residues. The V gene's germline CDR1 is SGHAT and CDR2 FQNNGV. For the CDR3, the DNA is TGTGCCAGCAGCATATTCGGACAGGGCTATGGCTACACCTTC. This translates into CASSIFGQGYGYTF. Filled out from reference TRBV11-2 and TRBJ1-2, the complete variable domain reads EAGVAQSPRYKIIEKRQSVAFWCNPISGHATLYWYQQILGQGPKLLIQFQNNGVVDDSQLPKDRFSAERLKGVDSTLKIQPAKLEDSAVYLCASSIFGQGYGYTFGSGTRLTVV.

The chain recombines TRBV6-4 with TRBJ2-1, with D hard to call. Germline V gives CDR1 MRHNA, CDR2 SNTAGT. CDR3 length: 15 amino acids. With 10 bases removed from V and 7 bases from J, the gap between germline ends came to 23 bases. This CDR3 reads CATSRESGDWNEQFF. In DNA, the CDR3 is TGTGCCACCAGCCGAGAATCCGGAGACTGGAATGAGCAGTTCTTC.

The chain joins TRBV19 to TRBJ1-5; tentative D call: TRBD1 (6 bases). Germline CDR1 reads LNHDA; CDR2 reads SQIVND (reference sequence). The CDR3 length is 18 residues. V gave up 3 bases and J gave up 0 bases, with 18 bases separating them. The CDR3 DNA reads TGTGCCAGTAGTATGGGACACGGATGGAGAGATAGCAATCAGCCCCAGCATTTT. Protein sequence: CASSMGHGWRDSNQPQHF.

The V call is TRBV9, the J call TRBJ2-2, with TRBD2 matching 8 bases. The CDR3 length is 16 residues. CDR1 SGDLS and CDR2 YYNGEE come from the germline V gene. V lost 0 bases and J lost 6; bases outside the gene matches: 7. CDR3 sequence (DNA): TGTGCCAGCAGCGTAGCATCGGGACTAGTGCCCGGGGAGCTGTTTTTT. Translation gives CASSVASGLVPGELFF.

The J gene is TRBJ1-2, the V gene TRBV5-4, with unresolved D. Trimming left V 5 bases short and J 4 bases short, with 15 bases between. This CDR3 has 14 amino acids. CDR1 is SGHNT, CDR2 YYREEE, per germline (reference sequence). CDR3 amino acids: CASSQDPPGYGYTF. CDR3 in DNA: TGTGCCAGCAGTCAGGATCCACCCGGCTATGGCTACACCTTC.

The chain uses TRBV27 and TRBJ2-7; the match to TRBD2 covers 8 bases. V was pared by 5 bases and J by 2 bases, with 8 bases of the junction left unmatched. The CDR3 runs to 15 residues. CDR1 MNHEY and CDR2 SMNVEV come from the germline V gene (reference sequence). CDR3 loop: CASSKQGAGAYEQYF. Here the CDR3 DNA reads TGTGCCAGCAGTAAACAGGGAGCGGGGGCCTACGAGCAGTACTTC.

This clone was counted once. CDR3 sequence reads: CASSLGQGSLYEQYF. The CDR3 region has the DNA TGTGCCAGCAGCTTGGGGCAGGGTAGTCTCTACGAGCAGTACTTC. This sequence joins TRBV5-4 and TRBJ2-7; possible D gene TRBD1, 5 bases. The CDR3 sequence is 15 residues long. The germline gives CDR1 SGHNT, CDR2 YYREEE (reference sequence). Deletions cut 0 bases from V and 3 bases from J, with 13 bases between.